This T cell receptor (beta chain) appears in the sequencing data of a study of monozygotic twins with inflammatory bowel disease. The length of the CDR3 is 16 residues. CDR1 and CDR2 (germline): MDHEN, SYDVKM. Incorporation of UMIs carrying a 6-nucleotide sample barcode was performed by template switching. From its re-call of the 5' RACE reads, TCRdb lists each CDR3 protein once, without DNA. In all, the sample yields about 450,000 distinct CDR3 sequences. The sample consisted of blood. The chain employs TRBV28 and TRBJ2-7; TCRdb lists TRBD1, though no DNA is available to test this call. The sequence came from a human donor with ulcerative colitis or Crohn's disease, or a healthy co-twin of an affected twin (not recorded which). CDR3 protein: CASSSFSGQSPYEQYF.